In this sample, the clone carrying this T cell receptor (beta chain) turned up a few times. Its antigen is not identified. The junction shows a germline mismatch at one end, possibly a read error. This entry comes from a study of regulatory T cells in long-lasting Graves disease. Study-level background: Graves' patients (newly diagnosed) had been on antithyroid drugs under 3 months.

Germline CDR1 is GTSNPN and CDR2 is SVGIG (reference sequence). The CDR3 totals 13 residues. With iRepertoire HTBI primers and Arm-PCR of CDR3 regions, TCR beta libraries were built. One entry per CDR3 protein, called by TCRdb with MiXCR from the multiplex PCR reads. The sample lists 350,000 to 500,000 distinct CDR3 sequences, 12% to 15% seen once, with around a sixth in the top ten. Time point specified: newly diagnosed GD, antithyroid drugs for less than 3 months. Scientists built the TCR library using RNA that was extracted from PBMCs. General study points: New patients shared fewer public clonotypes (approximately 970) than persistent patients did (about 2,700).

Another study also made use of these data, one on T cells in Graves' hyperthyroidism and ophthalmopathy. That paper adds: Any patient presenting with uncontrolled infection, other autoimmune disease, pregnancy or lactation was left out. Most thyroid-expanded clonotypes above 0.001 were also found in blood.

The receptor's source is a woman between 50 and 59 years old with Graves disease. This chain links TRBV30 with TRBJ1-1; D is unclear. The source material was peripheral blood mononuclear cells (PBMCs), sampled at new diagnosis, from a patient treated with antithyroid drugs. CDR3 nucleotide sequence: TGTGTCTGGACCGAAATGGCACACACTGAAGCTTTCTTT. This translates into CVWTEMAHTEAFF.